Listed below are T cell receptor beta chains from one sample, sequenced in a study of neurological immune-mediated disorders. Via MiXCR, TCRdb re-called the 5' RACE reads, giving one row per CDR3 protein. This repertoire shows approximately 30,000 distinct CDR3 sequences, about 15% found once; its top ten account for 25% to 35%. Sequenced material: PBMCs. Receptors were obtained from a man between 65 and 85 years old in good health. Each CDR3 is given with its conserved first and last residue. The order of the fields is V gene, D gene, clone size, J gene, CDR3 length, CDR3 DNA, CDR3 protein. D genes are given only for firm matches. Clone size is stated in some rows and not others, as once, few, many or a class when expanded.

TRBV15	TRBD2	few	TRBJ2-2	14	TGTGCCACCAGCAGGGGACTAGCTGCCGGGGAGCTGTTTTTT	CATSRGLAAGELFF
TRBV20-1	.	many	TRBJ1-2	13	TGCAGTGCTAGCAGCTTGGACGGCTATGGCTACACCTTC	CSASSLDGYGYTF
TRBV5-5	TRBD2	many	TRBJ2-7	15	TGTGCCAGCAGCGCGCCGTGGGGGGGGACCTACGAGCAGTACTTC	CASSAPWGGTYEQYF
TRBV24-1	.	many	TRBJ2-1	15	TGTGCCACCAGTGATCGGGCTACCCCCGGTAAAGAGCAGTTCTTC	CATSDRATPGKEQFF
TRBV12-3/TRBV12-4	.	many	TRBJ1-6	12	TGTGCCAGCAGTTTAGCGGCCCTCGGCCTCCACTTT	CASSLAALGLHF
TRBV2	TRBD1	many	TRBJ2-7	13	TGTGCCAGCAGTTCACAGGGGGCGGGAGAGCAGTACTTC	CASSSQGAGEQYF
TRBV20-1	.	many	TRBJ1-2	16	TGCAGTGCTAGCCTGATAACATTTTCAGCTAACTATGGCTACACCTTC	CSASLITFSANYGYTF
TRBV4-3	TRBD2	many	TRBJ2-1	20	TGCGCCAGCAGCCCTATCGGGCTAGCGGGGAGACAGACCAAATACAATGAGCAGTTCTTC	CASSPIGLAGRQTKYNEQFF
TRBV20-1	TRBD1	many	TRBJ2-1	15	TGCAGTGCTCTTTCCGGGACAGTCGATTACAATGAGCAGTTCTTC	CSALSGTVDYNEQFF
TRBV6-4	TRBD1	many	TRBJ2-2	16	TGTGCCAGCAGTGACACGGACAGGGGGGTCACCGGGGAGCTGTTTTTT	CASSDTDRGVTGELFF
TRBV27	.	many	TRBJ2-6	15	TGTGCCAGTTCCTCTTTAGGGCCTGGGGCCAACGTCCTGACTTTC	CASSSLGPGANVLTF
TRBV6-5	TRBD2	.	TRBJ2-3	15	TGTGCCAGCAGGAGACTAGCGGGAGGGTTAGATACGCAGTATTTT	CASRRLAGGLDTQYF
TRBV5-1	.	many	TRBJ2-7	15	TGCGCCAGCAGCTTGACCCCTGGGTATAATTCCGGGCAGTACTTC	CASSLTPGYNSGQYF
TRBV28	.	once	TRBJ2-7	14	TGTGCCAGCATTTCTCAGACAGACTCCTACGAGCAGTACTTC	CASISQTDSYEQYF
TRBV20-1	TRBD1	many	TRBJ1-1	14	TGCAGTGCTACAGAACAGGGGAGAGACACTGAAGCTTTCTTT	CSATEQGRDTEAFF
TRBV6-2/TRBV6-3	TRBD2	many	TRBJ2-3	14	TGTGCCACCATGACTAGCGGGGGCACAGATACGCAGTATTTT	CATMTSGGTDTQYF
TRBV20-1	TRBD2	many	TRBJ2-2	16	TGCAGTGCTAGAGATGCCTATAGCGGGACTACCGGGGAGCTGTTTTTT	CSARDAYSGTTGELFF
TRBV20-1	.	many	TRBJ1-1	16	TGCAGTGCTAGAGATTTCGGACGGGGGAGTGTCACTGAAGCTTTCTTT	CSARDFGRGSVTEAFF
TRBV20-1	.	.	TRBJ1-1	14	TGCAGTGCTAGCAAGGCAGATTCTAACACTGAAGCTTTCTTT	CSASKADSNTEAFF
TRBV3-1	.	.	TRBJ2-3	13	TGTGCCAGCAGCCAACGTTCGGCAGATACGCAGTATTTT	CASSQRSADTQYF
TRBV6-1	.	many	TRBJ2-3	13	TGTGCCAGCAGTGAGTTTAGCACAGATACGCAGTATTTT	CASSEFSTDTQYF
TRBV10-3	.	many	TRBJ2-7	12	TGTGCCATCAGGGACAGAAACTACGAGCAGTACTTC	CAIRDRNYEQYF
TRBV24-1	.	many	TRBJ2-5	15	TGTGCCACCAGTGATCGGGCCAAGGGCCAAGAGACCCAGTACTTC	CATSDRAKGQETQYF
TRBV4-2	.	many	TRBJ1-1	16	TGTGCCAGCAGCCCTGGCGGGGGCTATCGGGACACTGAAGCTTTCTTT	CASSPGGGYRDTEAFF
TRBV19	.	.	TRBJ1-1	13	TGTGCCAGTAGTAAAACGCTGAACACTGAAGCTTTCTTT	CASSKTLNTEAFF
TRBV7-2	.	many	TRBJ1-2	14	TGTGCCAGCAGCTTAGGGGGGGGCTTCTATGGCTACACCTTC	CASSLGGGFYGYTF
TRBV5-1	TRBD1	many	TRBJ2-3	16	TGCGCCAGCAGCCCGTGGGGGACAGGGCCCACAGATACGCAGTATTTT	CASSPWGTGPTDTQYF
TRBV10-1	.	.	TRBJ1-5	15	TGCGCCAGCAGTGTAGACAGGTTGTCCGATCAGCCCCAGCATTTT	CASSVDRLSDQPQHF
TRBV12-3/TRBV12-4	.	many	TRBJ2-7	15	TGTGCCAGCAGTTTAACGGGACAAGGATCCTACGAGCAGTACTTC	CASSLTGQGSYEQYF
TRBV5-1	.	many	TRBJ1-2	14	TGCGCCAGCAGCCCAACTGGGCAGGGAGGCGGCTACACCTTC	CASSPTGQGGGYTF
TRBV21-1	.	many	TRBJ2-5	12	TGTGCCAGCAGCAAAGGCGGGGAGACCCAGTACTTC	CASSKGGETQYF
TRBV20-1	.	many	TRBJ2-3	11	TGCAGTGCTAGTGATTCAGATACGCAGTATTTT	CSASDSDTQYF
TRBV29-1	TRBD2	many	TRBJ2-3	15	TGCAGCGTTACAGGGCTGGCGGGGGGTACAGATACGCAGTATTTT	CSVTGLAGGTDTQYF
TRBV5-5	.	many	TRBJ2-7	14	TGTGCCAGCAGCCTTCGGACTACCCGGGACGAGCAGTACTTC	CASSLRTTRDEQYF
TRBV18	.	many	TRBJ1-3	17	TGTGCCAGCTCACCTGACAGCCCGAACAACTCTGGAAACACCATATATTTT	CASSPDSPNNSGNTIYF
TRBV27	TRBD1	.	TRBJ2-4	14	TGTGCCAGCAGTCGGACAGGGGCGCGGGACATTCAGTACTTC	CASSRTGARDIQYF